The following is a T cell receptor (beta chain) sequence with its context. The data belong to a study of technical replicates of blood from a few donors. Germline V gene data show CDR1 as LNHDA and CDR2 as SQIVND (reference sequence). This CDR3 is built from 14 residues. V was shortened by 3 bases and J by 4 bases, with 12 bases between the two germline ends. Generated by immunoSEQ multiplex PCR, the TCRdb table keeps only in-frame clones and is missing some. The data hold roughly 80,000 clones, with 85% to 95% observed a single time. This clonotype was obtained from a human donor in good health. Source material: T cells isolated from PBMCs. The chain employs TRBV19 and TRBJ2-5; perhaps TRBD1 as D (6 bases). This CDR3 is CASSMGIGGETQYF. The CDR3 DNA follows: TGTGCCAGTAGTATGGGGATAGGGGGAGAGACCCAGTACTTC.